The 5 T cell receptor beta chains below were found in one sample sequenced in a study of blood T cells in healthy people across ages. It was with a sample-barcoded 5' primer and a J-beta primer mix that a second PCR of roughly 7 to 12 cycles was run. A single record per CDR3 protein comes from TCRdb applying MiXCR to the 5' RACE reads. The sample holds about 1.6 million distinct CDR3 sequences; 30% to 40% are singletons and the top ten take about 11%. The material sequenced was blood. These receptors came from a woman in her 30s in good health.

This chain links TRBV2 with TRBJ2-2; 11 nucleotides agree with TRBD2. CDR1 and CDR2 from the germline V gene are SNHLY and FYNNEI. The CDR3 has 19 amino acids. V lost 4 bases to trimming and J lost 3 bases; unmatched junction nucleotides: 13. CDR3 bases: TGTGCCAGCAGTGCTCTTGTTAGCGGGGGGGCCTGGGACACCGGGGAGCTGTTTTTT. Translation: CASSALVSGGAWDTGELFF.

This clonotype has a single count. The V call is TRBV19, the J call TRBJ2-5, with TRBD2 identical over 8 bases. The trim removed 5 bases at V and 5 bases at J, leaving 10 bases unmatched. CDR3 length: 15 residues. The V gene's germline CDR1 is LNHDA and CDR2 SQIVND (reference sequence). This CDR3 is CASSPGLGSRETQYF. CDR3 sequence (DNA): TGTGCCAGTAGTCCGGGACTAGGGAGTCGGGAGACCCAGTACTTC.

Written as DNA, the CDR3 is TGTGCCAGCAGCTTTGGACTAGAAGGCTACAATGAGCAGTTCTTC. Its translation: CASSFGLEGYNEQFF. This chain uses TRBV7-3 with TRBJ2-1; 7 bases are a match to TRBD2. The J segment lost 3 bases and the V segment lost 3 bases, leaving 5 bases of the junction unmatched. Per the germline V gene, CDR1 is SGHTA and CDR2 is FQGTGA. This CDR3 contains 15 residues.

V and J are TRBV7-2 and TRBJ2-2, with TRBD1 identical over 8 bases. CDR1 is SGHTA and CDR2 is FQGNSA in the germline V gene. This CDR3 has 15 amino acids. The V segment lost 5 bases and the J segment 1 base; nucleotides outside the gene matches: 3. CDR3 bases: TGTGCCAGCAGCCAGGGGGCAGGGAACACCGGGGAGCTGTTTTTT. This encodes CASSQGAGNTGELFF.

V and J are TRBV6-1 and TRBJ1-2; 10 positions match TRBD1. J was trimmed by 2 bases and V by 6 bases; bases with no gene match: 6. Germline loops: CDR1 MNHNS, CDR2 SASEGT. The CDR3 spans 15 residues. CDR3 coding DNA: TGTGCCAGCAGCGGGGGGACAGGGGCCAACTATGGCTACACCTTC. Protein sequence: CASSGGTGANYGYTF.